The 26 T cell receptor beta chains presented below share a single source sample, sequenced in a study of T-cell reconstitution after alpha-beta-depleted transplantation in children. Construction of the TCRbeta library involved unique molecular identifiers. TCRdb processed the PCR reads anew with MiXCR; each CDR3 protein has one entry. Here the sample spans 450,000 to 550,000 distinct CDR3 sequences, roughly 11% being singletons. Sample: PBMCs, mostly from graft donor cells, taken 180 days after TCRalphabeta/CD19-depleted stem cell transplant. These receptors originate from a female patient aged 2-9 years who had a stem cell transplant for aplastic anemia, so the T cells may come from the graft donor.

This clonotype occurred a few times. The chain uses TRBV7-2 and TRBJ1-2; no firm D call. The V end lost 0 bases, the J end lost 4 bases, and 15 bases lay between the germline ends. CDR3 length: 16 residues. CDR1 and CDR2 from the germline V gene are SGHTA and FQGNSA. The CDR3 loop is CASSLAGFLYRYGYTF. The CDR3 DNA follows: TGTGCCAGCAGCTTAGCCGGGTTCCTCTATCGCTATGGCTACACCTTC.

This chain uses TRBV7-3 with TRBJ2-1, with unresolved D. There are 15 residues in the CDR3. The V gene lost 5 bases and the J gene lost 1 base, with 12 bases spanning the gap. In germline, CDR1 is SGHTA, CDR2 FQGTGA. CDR3 bases: TGTGCCAGCAGCCCGATGACGGTTTCCTACAATGAGCAGTTCTTC. Its protein is CASSPMTVSYNEQFF.

This clonotype has at least ten counts. The J gene is TRBJ2-1, the V gene TRBV9; the match to TRBD2 covers 12 bases. J gave up 6 bases and V 2 bases, and 6 bases lay outside the gene matches. Germline V lookup: CDR1 SGDLS, CDR2 YYNGEE. The CDR3 runs 16 residues. The CDR3 region is CASSVKLAGGSNEQFF. The CDR3 region has the DNA TGTGCCAGCAGCGTCAAACTAGCGGGAGGAAGCAATGAGCAGTTCTTC.

This chain connects TRBV30 to TRBJ2-7; tentative D call: TRBD2 (5 bases). The V end was cut by 1 base, the J end by 3 bases, with 13 bases between. The CDR3 is 14 residues long. CDR1 is GTSNPN, CDR2 SVGIG, per germline (reference sequence). Here the CDR3 reads CAWSGEPTLYEQYF. The CDR3 coding sequence is TGTGCCTGGAGTGGGGAGCCTACACTCTACGAGCAGTACTTC.

This clonotype has ten or more counts. This chain connects TRBV6-2 or TRBV6-3 to TRBJ2-5; TRBD1 matches at 10 bases. V trimming: 10 bases; J trimming: 2 bases; junction bases outside the gene matches: 4. The CDR3 length is 13 residues. Germline V lookup: CDR1 MNHEY, CDR2 SVGEGT. CDR3 nucleotides: TGTGCCACCCGGGGACAGGGGCAAGAGACCCAGTACTTC. Its protein product is CATRGQGQETQYF.

Ten or more counts support this clonotype. The genes are TRBV20-1 and TRBJ2-2, with 9 bases that match TRBD1. The germline V gene has CDR1 DFQATT and CDR2 SNEGSKA (reference sequence). The length of the CDR3 is 16 residues. J was trimmed by 6 bases and V by 3 bases; bases with no gene match: 11. CDR3 in DNA: TGCAGTGCTAGGATCATGAAACAGGGGGCGTCCGGGGAGCTGTTTTTT. It yields the protein CSARIMKQGASGELFF.

The chain recombines TRBV24-1 with TRBJ2-1; no firm D call. Germline CDR1 reads KGHDR; CDR2 reads SFDVKD. The CDR3 runs 15 residues. The V and J ends lost 1 base and 2 bases respectively, with 8 bases between them. The CDR3 nucleotides are TGTGCCACCAGTGATTTTCGGTCCACCTACAATGAGCAGTTCTTC. It yields the protein CATSDFRSTYNEQFF.

The V and J genes are TRBV5-6 and TRBJ2-5; D might be TRBD2 (6 bases). The germline V and J ends were trimmed by 4 bases and 4 bases, with 14 bases remaining between them. The CDR3 covers 14 residues. CDR1 and CDR2 from the germline V gene are SGHDT and YYEEEE. In DNA form, the CDR3 reads TGTGCCAGCAGCCTGGGCGGGGAGTCAGAGACCCAGTACTTC. Translating it yields CASSLGGESETQYF.

The chain has TRBV20-1 and TRBJ2-3; possible D gene TRBD2, 5 bases. Trimming took 3 bases from V and 6 from J, leaving 13 bases between them. The germline gives CDR1 DFQATT, CDR2 SNEGSKA (reference sequence). CDR3 length: 13 amino acids. This CDR3 reads CSASRTVPDTQYF. CDR3 in DNA: TGCAGTGCTAGCCGGACTGTCCCGGATACGCAGTATTTT.

The sample holds a few counts of this clonotype. The chain employs TRBV20-1 and TRBJ2-7; TRBD2 matches 11 bases. CDR1 and CDR2 (germline): DFQATT, SNEGSKA (reference sequence). The CDR3 sequence is 18 residues long. Unmatched junction bases numbered 16, after V lost 4 bases and J lost 2 bases. In DNA form, the CDR3 reads TGCAGTGCTATGGGATCGGGACTAGCGGCCCGAGCCCCCTACGAGCAGTACTTC. Amino acid sequence: CSAMGSGLAARAPYEQYF.

The chain joins TRBV20-1 to TRBJ2-1; D remains unclear. CDR3 length equals 12 residues. Trimming pared 5 bases from V and 3 bases from J, leaving 8 bases between. Germline lookup yields CDR1 DFQATT and CDR2 SNEGSKA (reference sequence). The CDR3 reads CSAGIYYNEQFF. For the CDR3, the DNA is TGCAGTGCTGGAATTTACTACAATGAGCAGTTCTTC.

The chain employs TRBV7-6 and TRBJ1-3; D possibly corresponds to TRBD1 (6 bases). CDR1 is SGHVS, CDR2 FNYEAQ, per germline. The CDR3 has 17 amino acids. V gave up 2 bases and J gave up 0 bases, with 14 bases separating them. DNA of the CDR3: TGTGCCAGCAGCTTAAGGTGGCAGGGGATCTCTGGAAACACCATATATTTT. This sequence encodes CASSLRWQGISGNTIYF. The complete variable domain, with remaining parts taken from reference TRBV7-6 and TRBJ1-3, reads GAGVSQSPRYKVTKRGQDVALRCDPISGHVSLYWYRQALGQGPEFLTYFNYEAQQDKSGLPNDRFSAERPEGSISTLTIQRTEQRDSAMYRCASSLRWQGISGNTIYFGEGSWLTVV.

This clonotype showed up just a few times. The V and J genes are TRBV6-2 or TRBV6-3 and TRBJ1-1; D is uncertain. CDR3 length equals 14 residues. Trimming stripped 6 bases from V and 3 bases from J, with 14 bases between. Germline V gene lookup returns CDR1 MNHEY and CDR2 SVGEGT. Here the CDR3 reads CASSYHRAHTEAFF. CDR3 DNA: TGTGCCAGCAGCTACCATAGGGCCCACACTGAAGCTTTCTTT.

Ten or more counts support this clonotype. The V call is TRBV29-1, the J call TRBJ2-1; the D gene is possibly TRBD2 (7 bases). This CDR3 has 14 amino acids. The germline CDR1 and CDR2 sequences are SQVTM and ANQGSEA. Trimming pared 3 bases from V and 6 bases from J, leaving 15 bases between. In DNA form, the CDR3 reads TGCAGCGTTGATTTAATGGGAGGGGGCAATGAGCAGTTCTTC. Translated, it gives CSVDLMGGGNEQFF.

The table lists this clonotype with a few counts. This chain uses TRBV12-3 or TRBV12-4 with TRBJ1-1, with D possibly TRBD1 on 6 matching bases. V shed 1 base and J shed 3 bases, with 12 bases lying between them. This CDR3 contains 15 residues. CDR3 DNA: TGTGCCAGCAGTTTAGTAAGGGGGGGACACACTGAAGCTTTCTTT. Its translation is CASSLVRGGHTEAFF.

The chain recombines TRBV6-2 or TRBV6-3 with TRBJ2-1; 14 positions match TRBD2. The J segment lost 4 bases and the V segment lost 5 bases, leaving 10 bases of the junction unmatched. The length of the CDR3 is 18 residues. Germline V gene sequence: CDR1 MNHEY, CDR2 SVGEGT. CDR3 loop: CASSIGLAGGLIYNEQFF. The CDR3 bases are TGTGCCAGCAGTATCGGACTAGCGGGAGGTCTAATATACAATGAGCAGTTCTTC.

The chain carries TRBV12-5 and TRBJ1-5; 7 nucleotides line up with TRBD1. The CDR3 is made up of 15 amino acids. V dropped 4 bases and J dropped 4; count of bases not matched to a gene: 7. Germline V gene data show CDR1 as LGHNT and CDR2 as FRNRAP. The DNA for the CDR3 is TGTGCTAGTGGTTCCACTGGGGACAGAAATCAGCCCCAGCATTTT. Residues: CASGSTGDRNQPQHF.

This clonotype was picked up many times. The chain couples TRBV12-3 or TRBV12-4 to TRBJ2-7; the match to TRBD2 covers 9 bases. The CDR3 spans 16 residues. V shed 3 bases, J shed 4 bases, and the junction held 10 bases outside the gene matches. CDR3 sequence: CASSLGYWREGYEQYF. The CDR3 DNA reads TGTGCCAGCAGTTTGGGATATTGGCGGGAGGGATACGAGCAGTACTTC.

This clonotype was counted many times. The chain recombines TRBV7-9 with TRBJ2-1, with D hard to call. The CDR3 is 13 amino acids. Trimming shortened V by 4 bases and J by 8 bases, and 12 bases separated the two germline ends. CDR1 and CDR2 from the germline V gene are SEHNR and FQNEAQ (reference sequence). DNA of the CDR3: TGTGCCAGCAGCTACACCCCTATGGATGAGCAGTTCTTC. Its translation: CASSYTPMDEQFF.

The V gene is TRBV5-1, the J gene TRBJ2-6; D gene unclear. Trimming pared 0 bases from V and 4 bases from J, leaving 14 bases between. The CDR3 is made up of 17 amino acids. CDR1 and CDR2 (germline): SGHRS, YFSETQ. CDR3 in DNA: TGCGCCAGCAGCTTGGGTCGGCCGATGTTGGGGGCCAACGTCCTGACTTTC. As protein: CASSLGRPMLGANVLTF.

This clonotype has a count of ten or more. The chain employs TRBV7-2 and TRBJ2-5; 8 bases line up with TRBD2. Germline trimming cut 1 base from V and 5 bases from J; bases unmatched to any gene: 9. Germline loops: CDR1 SGHTA, CDR2 FQGNSA. The CDR3 extends over 16 amino acids. CDR3 residues: CASSLEVAGPSETQYF. As DNA, the CDR3 is TGTGCCAGCAGCTTAGAGGTAGCGGGACCCTCCGAGACCCAGTACTTC.

The rearrangement links TRBV12-3 or TRBV12-4 to TRBJ2-5; the D is unclear. The CDR3 consists of 13 residues. Trimming shortened V by 3 bases and J by 2 bases, and 7 bases separated the two germline ends. This CDR3 reads CASSFAVQETQYF. The CDR3 DNA follows: TGTGCCAGCAGTTTCGCCGTTCAAGAGACCCAGTACTTC.

This clonotype was counted only a few times. The genes are TRBV12-3 or TRBV12-4 and TRBJ1-2; TRBD1 matches at 7 bases. This CDR3 is built from 12 residues. The ends lost 7 bases at V and 8 bases at J; junction bases unmatched: 7. For the CDR3, the DNA is TGTGCCAGCACCCGACAGGGACCCGGCTACACCTTC. It codes for CASTRQGPGYTF.

The chain recombines TRBV24-1 with TRBJ2-5; either TRBD1 or TRBD2 may supply D (5 bases each). Germline V CDR1 and CDR2: KGHDR, SFDVKD. CDR3 length: 19 amino acids. The V and J ends lost 1 base and 1 base respectively, with 21 bases between them. CDR3 nucleotides: TGTGCCACCAGTGATTTTGGGCCCACCCGGGACCGGCTCCAAGAGACCCAGTACTTC. Translation gives CATSDFGPTRDRLQETQYF.

This CDR3 is CASSQGGWGSLNTEAFF. CDR3 bases: TGCGCCAGCAGCCAAGGGGGCTGGGGGTCCTTGAACACTGAAGCTTTCTTT. The J gene is TRBJ1-1, the V gene TRBV4-3; D possibly corresponds to TRBD1 (5 bases). CDR1 LGHNA and CDR2 YSLEER come from the germline V gene. This CDR3 spans 17 amino acids. V lost 1 base to trimming and J lost 0 bases, with 15 bases between them.

This clonotype was observed a few times. The V gene is TRBV4-3, the J gene TRBJ2-1, with 9 bases identical to TRBD2. V lost 9 bases, J lost 2 bases, and 5 bases stayed unmatched. Germline V gene data show CDR1 as LGHNA and CDR2 as YSLEER. The CDR3 totals 14 residues. CDR3 sequence reads: CASSGSNPYNEQFF. CDR3 coding DNA: TGCGCCAGTAGCGGGAGCAATCCCTACAATGAGCAGTTCTTC.